The rows below give T cell receptor beta chains drawn from one sample of a study of cytomegalovirus exposure and HLA in healthy donors. The protocol was immunoSEQ multiplex PCR, while the TCRdb copy is restricted to in-frame clones and leaves out a portion. The data contain 150,000 to 200,000 clones, around 79% of them seen just once; the ten biggest clones take up 3.5% to 5%. The sequenced sample was PBMCs. These receptors all come from a woman aged 30 to 39 in good health and CMV-seropositive. Both conserved end residues are part of each CDR3. The order of the fields is CDR3 DNA, CDR3 protein, clone size, V gene, D gene, J gene. A D gene is named only where the DNA matches it firmly. Some rows have no size entry. The others give once, few or many, or a class for an expanded clone.

CDR3nt: TGTGCCAGCAGTAATAATGTGGGAGGTAATCAGCCCCAGCATTTT
CDR3aa: CASSNNVGGNQPQHF
abundance: few
v_gene: TRBV6-5
d_gene: NA
j_gene: TRBJ1-5

CDR3nt: TGTGCCAGCAGCACCCAGACAGGCGCTAACTATGGCTACACCTTC
CDR3aa: CASSTQTGANYGYTF
abundance: few
v_gene: TRBV7-2
d_gene: NA
j_gene: TRBJ1-2

CDR3nt: TGTGCCTGGAGTGTCAGGGAAAGTGGGTTCTTC
CDR3aa: CAWSVRESGFF
abundance: NA
v_gene: TRBV30
d_gene: NA
j_gene: TRBJ2-1

CDR3nt: TGTGCCAGCAGCGTCACTAGCGGGGGGAGGAATGAGCAGTTCTTC
CDR3aa: CASSVTSGGRNEQFF
abundance: NA
v_gene: TRBV7-7
d_gene: TRBD2
j_gene: TRBJ2-1

CDR3nt: TGTGCCAGCAGCTTACGACTGCGCGGGGGGAACAATGAGCAGTTCTTC
CDR3aa: CASSLRLRGGNNEQFF
abundance: NA
v_gene: TRBV5-6
d_gene: TRBD2
j_gene: TRBJ2-1

CDR3nt: TGTGCCAGCAGCTTGCCAGGGTCCACCGGGGAGCTGTTTTTT
CDR3aa: CASSLPGSTGELFF
abundance: NA
v_gene: TRBV5-4
d_gene: NA
j_gene: TRBJ2-2

CDR3nt: TGTGCCAGCAGCTTGAAAATGGGGCTGGGCAATCAGCCCCAGCATTTT
CDR3aa: CASSLKMGLGNQPQHF
abundance: NA
v_gene: TRBV5-5
d_gene: NA
j_gene: TRBJ1-5

CDR3nt: TGCGCCAGCAGCTTGTCCGGGTTAAGAACTCAAATAACCTCCTATAATTCACCCCTCCACTTT
CDR3aa: CASSLSGLRTQITSYNSPLHF
abundance: NA
v_gene: TRBV5-1
d_gene: NA
j_gene: TRBJ1-6

CDR3nt: TGTGCCAGCAGACCCGGACAGAAGGCCTCCTACGAGCAGTACTTC
CDR3aa: CASRPGQKASYEQYF
abundance: NA
v_gene: TRBV6-5
d_gene: NA
j_gene: TRBJ2-7

CDR3nt: TGTGCCAGCAGTCGAGGGACAGGGATCGAGCAGTACTTC
CDR3aa: CASSRGTGIEQYF
abundance: NA
v_gene: TRBV6-5
d_gene: TRBD1
j_gene: TRBJ2-7

CDR3nt: TGTGCCAGCAGCGTAGGAAGCGGGGGGGCCGACGGTGAGCAGTTCTTC
CDR3aa: CASSVGSGGADGEQFF
abundance: NA
v_gene: TRBV9
d_gene: TRBD2
j_gene: TRBJ2-1